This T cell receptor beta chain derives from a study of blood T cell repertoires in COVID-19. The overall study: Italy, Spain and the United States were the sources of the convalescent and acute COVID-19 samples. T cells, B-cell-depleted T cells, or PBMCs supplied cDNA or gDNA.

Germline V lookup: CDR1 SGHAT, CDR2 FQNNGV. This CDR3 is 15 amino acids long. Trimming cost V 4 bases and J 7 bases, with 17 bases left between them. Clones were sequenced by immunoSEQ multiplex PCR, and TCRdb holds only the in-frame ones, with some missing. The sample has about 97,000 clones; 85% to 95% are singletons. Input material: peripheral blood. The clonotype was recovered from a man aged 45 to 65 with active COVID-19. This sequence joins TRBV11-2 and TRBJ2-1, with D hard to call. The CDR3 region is CASSSLVGVVNEQFF. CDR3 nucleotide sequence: TGTGCCAGCAGCTCCCTAGTGGGTGTTGTTAATGAGCAGTTCTTC.